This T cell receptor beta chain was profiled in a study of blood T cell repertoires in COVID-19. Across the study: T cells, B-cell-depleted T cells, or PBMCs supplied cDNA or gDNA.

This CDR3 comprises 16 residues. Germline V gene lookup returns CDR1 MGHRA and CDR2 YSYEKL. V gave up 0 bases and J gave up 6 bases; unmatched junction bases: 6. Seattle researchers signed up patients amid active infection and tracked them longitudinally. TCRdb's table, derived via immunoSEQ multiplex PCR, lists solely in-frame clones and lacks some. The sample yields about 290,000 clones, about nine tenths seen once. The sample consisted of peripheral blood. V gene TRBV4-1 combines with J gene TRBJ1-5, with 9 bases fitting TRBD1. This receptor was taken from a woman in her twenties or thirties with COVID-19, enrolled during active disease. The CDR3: CASSQDTGTGSQPQHF. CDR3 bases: TGCGCCAGCAGCCAAGATACGGGGACAGGGTCTCAGCCCCAGCATTTT.